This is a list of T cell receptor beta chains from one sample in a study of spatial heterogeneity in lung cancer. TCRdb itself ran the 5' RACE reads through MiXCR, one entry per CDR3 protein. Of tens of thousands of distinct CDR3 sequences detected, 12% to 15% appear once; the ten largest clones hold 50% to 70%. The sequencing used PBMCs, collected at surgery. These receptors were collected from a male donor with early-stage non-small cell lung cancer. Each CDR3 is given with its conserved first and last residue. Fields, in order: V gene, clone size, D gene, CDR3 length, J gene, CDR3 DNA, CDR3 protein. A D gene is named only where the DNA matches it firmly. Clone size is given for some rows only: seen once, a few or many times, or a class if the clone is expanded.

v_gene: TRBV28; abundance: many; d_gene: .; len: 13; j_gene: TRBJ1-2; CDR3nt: TGTGCCAGCACCCCAGCAGCTTACTATGGCTACACCTTC; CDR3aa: CASTPAAYYGYTF
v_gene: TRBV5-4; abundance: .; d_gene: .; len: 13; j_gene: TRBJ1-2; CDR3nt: TGTGCCAGCAGGGATACAGGGACTGCCGGCTACACCTTC; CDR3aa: CASRDTGTAGYTF
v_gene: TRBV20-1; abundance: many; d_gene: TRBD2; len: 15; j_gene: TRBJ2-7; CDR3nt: TGCAGTGCTAGAGGAGCTAGCGGGACAAGGGGCGAGCAGTACTTC; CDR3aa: CSARGASGTRGEQYF
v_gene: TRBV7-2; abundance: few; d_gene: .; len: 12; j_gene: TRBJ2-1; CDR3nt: TGTGCCAGCAGCCGGGGAAACAATGAGCAGTTCTTC; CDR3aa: CASSRGNNEQFF
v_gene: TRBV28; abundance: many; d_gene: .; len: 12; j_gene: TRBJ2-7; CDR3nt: TGTGCCAGCAGTTTATGGGGTTACGAGCAGTACTTC; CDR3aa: CASSLWGYEQYF
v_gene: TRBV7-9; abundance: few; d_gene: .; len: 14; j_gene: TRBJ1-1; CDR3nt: TGTGCCAGCAGCCAGGCTTCCGTGAACACTGAAGCTTTCTTT; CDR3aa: CASSQASVNTEAFF
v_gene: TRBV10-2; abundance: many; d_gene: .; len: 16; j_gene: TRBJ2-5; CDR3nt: TGCGCCAGCAGTAGGACCTCCGACTTAGGCCAAGAGACCCAGTACTTC; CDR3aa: CASSRTSDLGQETQYF
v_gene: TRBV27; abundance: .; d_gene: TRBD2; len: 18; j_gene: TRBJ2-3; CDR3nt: TGTGCCAGCAGTCCCTACCAATTACTAGCGGGAGGGACAGATACGCAGTATTTT; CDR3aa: CASSPYQLLAGGTDTQYF
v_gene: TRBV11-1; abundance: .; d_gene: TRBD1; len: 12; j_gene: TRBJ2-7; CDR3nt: TGTGCCACCGGGACAGAAGGCAACGAGCAGTACTTC; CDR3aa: CATGTEGNEQYF
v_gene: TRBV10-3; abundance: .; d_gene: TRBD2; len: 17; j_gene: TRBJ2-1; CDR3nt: TGTGCCATCAGTGAGTTTGCGGGAGGTGGGTCCTACAATGAGCAGTTCTTC; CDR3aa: CAISEFAGGGSYNEQFF
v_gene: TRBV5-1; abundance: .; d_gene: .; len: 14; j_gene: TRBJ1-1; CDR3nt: TGCGCCAGCAGCTCTCGACACTTGAACACTGAAGCTTTCTTT; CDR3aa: CASSSRHLNTEAFF
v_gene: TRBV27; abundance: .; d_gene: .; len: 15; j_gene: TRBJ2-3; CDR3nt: TGTGCCAGCAGTCCTCCTGGGGGGTTGGGGGATACGCAGTATTTT; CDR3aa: CASSPPGGLGDTQYF
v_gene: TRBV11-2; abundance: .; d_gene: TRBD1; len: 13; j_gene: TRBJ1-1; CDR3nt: TGTGCCAGCAGCACAGCAGGGGGCTTTTCAGCTTTCTTT; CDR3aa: CASSTAGGFSAFF
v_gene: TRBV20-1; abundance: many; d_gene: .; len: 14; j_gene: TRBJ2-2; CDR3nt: TGCAGTGCAAAGGGGGGTTTGGACACCGGGGAGCTGTTTTTT; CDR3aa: CSAKGGLDTGELFF
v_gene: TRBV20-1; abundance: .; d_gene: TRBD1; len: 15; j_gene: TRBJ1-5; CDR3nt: TGCAGTGCTCAGAAAGGACAGGGGAGGGATCAGCCCCAGCATTTT; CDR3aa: CSAQKGQGRDQPQHF
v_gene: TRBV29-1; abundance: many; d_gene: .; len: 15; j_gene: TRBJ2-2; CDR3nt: TGCAGCGTTTCCCCCTTCGCTAGGGGCACCGGGGAGCTGTTTTTT; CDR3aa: CSVSPFARGTGELFF
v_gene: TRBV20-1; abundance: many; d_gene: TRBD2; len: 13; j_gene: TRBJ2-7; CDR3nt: TGCAGTGCTAGATCCAGCGGGGCTGGGAGGCAGTACTTC; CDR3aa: CSARSSGAGRQYF
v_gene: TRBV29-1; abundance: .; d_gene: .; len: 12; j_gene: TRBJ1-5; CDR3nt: TGCAGCGTTGGGTCCGAGAATCAGCCCCAGCATTTT; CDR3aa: CSVGSENQPQHF
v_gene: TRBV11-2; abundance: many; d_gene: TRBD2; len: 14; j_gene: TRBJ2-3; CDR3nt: TGTGCCAGCGCCCCGCGGGGGGGCACAGATACGCAGTATTTT; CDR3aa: CASAPRGGTDTQYF
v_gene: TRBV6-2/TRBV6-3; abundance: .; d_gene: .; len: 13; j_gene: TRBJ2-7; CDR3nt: TGTGCCGCCCACGGGACTCAACCCTACGAGCAGTACTTC; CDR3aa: CAAHGTQPYEQYF
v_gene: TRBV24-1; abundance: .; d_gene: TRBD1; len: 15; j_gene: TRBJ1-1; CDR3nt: TGTGCCACCAGCAAAGGACAGGGGAGGGGGACTGAAGCTTTCTTT; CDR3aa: CATSKGQGRGTEAFF
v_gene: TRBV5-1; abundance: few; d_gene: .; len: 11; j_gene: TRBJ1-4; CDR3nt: TGCGCCAGCAGAATGGCTGAAAAACTGTTTTTT; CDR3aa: CASRMAEKLFF
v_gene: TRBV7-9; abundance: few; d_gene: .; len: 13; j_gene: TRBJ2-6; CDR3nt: TGTGCCATCGGATTCACTGGGGCCAACGTCCTGACTTTC; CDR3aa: CAIGFTGANVLTF
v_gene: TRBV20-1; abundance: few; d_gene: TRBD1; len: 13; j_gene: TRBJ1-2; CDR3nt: TGCAGTGCTAGAGTCGGGCAGGGGGCTGGCTACACCTTC; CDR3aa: CSARVGQGAGYTF
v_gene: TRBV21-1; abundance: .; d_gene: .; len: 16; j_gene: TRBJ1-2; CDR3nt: TGTGCCAGCAGCAAACGCACGGCTATCCCCTCTTATGGCTACACCTTC; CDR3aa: CASSKRTAIPSYGYTF
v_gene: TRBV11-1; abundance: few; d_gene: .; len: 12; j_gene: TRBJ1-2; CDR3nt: TGTGCCAGCAGCTTCGCCCGGGGTGGCTACACCTTC; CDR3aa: CASSFARGGYTF
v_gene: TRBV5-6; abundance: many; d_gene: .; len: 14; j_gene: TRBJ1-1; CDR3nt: TGTGCCAGCAGCGAAAGACAGAGAGACACTGAAGCTTTCTTT; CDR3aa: CASSERQRDTEAFF
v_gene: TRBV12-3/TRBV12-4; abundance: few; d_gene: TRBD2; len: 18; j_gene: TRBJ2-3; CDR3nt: TGTGCCAGCAGCCCCCCCAGCGGGGGGGTATCTAGCACAGATACGCAGTATTTT; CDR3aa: CASSPPSGGVSSTDTQYF
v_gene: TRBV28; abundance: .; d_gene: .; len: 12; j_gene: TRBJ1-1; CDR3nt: TGTGCCAGCCAAACAGGGAACACTGAAGCTTTCTTT; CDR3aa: CASQTGNTEAFF
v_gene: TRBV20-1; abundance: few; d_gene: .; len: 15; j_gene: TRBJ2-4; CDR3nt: TGCAGTGCTAGAGACGCAGGGGCCGCCAAAAACATTCAGTACTTC; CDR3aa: CSARDAGAAKNIQYF
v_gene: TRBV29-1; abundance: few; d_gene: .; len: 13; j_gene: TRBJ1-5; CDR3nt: TGCAGCGTTACCACGGCAGGGAATCAGCCCCAGCATTTT; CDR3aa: CSVTTAGNQPQHF
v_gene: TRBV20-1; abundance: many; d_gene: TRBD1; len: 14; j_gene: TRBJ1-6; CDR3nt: TGCAGTGCTAGAGATAGGGGGCAGGGAGCACCCCTCCACTTT; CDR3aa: CSARDRGQGAPLHF
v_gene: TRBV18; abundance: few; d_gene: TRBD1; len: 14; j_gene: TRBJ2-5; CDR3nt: TGTGCCAGCTCACCGGGACAGTCCCAAGAGACCCAGTACTTC; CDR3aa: CASSPGQSQETQYF
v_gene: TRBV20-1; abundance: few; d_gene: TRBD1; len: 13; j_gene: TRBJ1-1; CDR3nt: TGCAGTGCTAGACGGGACAGAAACACTGAAGCTTTCTTT; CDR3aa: CSARRDRNTEAFF
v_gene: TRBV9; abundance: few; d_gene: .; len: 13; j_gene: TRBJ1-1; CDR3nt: TGTGCCAGCAGCGTACAACGGAACACTGAAGCTTTCTTT; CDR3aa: CASSVQRNTEAFF
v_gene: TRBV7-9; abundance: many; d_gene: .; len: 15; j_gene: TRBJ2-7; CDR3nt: TGTGCCAGCAGCTCGATTCGCGGGACCGGCTACGAGCAGTACTTC; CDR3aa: CASSSIRGTGYEQYF
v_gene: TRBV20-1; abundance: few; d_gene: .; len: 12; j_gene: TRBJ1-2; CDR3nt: TGCAGTGCTGGCCGACGGGACTATGGCTACACCTTC; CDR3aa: CSAGRRDYGYTF
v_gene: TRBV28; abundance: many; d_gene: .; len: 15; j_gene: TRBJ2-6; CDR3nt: TGTGCCAGCCGGGACCCCAACTCTGGGGCCAACGTCCTGACTTTC; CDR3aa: CASRDPNSGANVLTF
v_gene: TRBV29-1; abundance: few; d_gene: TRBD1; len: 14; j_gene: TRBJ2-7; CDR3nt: TGCAGCGTTGCGGGACAGGGGTTCCCCTACGAGCAGTACTTC; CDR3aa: CSVAGQGFPYEQYF
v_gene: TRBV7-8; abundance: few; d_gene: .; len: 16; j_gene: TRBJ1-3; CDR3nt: TGTGCCAGCAGCTTCCTCCAGGGGAACTCTGGAAACACCATATATTTT; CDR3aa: CASSFLQGNSGNTIYF